Detailed here is one T cell receptor (beta chain). This sample is drawn from a study of T cells of healthy individuals. TCRdb re-called the 5' RACE reads through MiXCR, storing one row per CDR3 protein. The repertoire holds 53,000 or so distinct CDR3 sequences, with approximately 15% as singletons. Trimming removed 1 base at V and 6 bases at J, with 12 bases between. In germline, CDR1 is SEHNR, CDR2 FQNEAQ (reference sequence). This CDR3 contains 14 residues. The sequence was obtained from a human donor in good health. V and J are TRBV7-9 and TRBJ2-5; D is possibly TRBD1 or TRBD2 (5 bases each). In DNA form, the CDR3 reads TGTGCCAGCAGCTTAGGCGTCGGGACCCAGACCCAGTACTTC. Amino acids: CASSLGVGTQTQYF.